The 26 T cell receptor beta chains given below trace back to one sample, sequenced in a study of CD8 T cells in ankylosing spondylitis. TCRdb reprocessed the 5' RACE reads via MiXCR and lists one record per CDR3 protein. The sample holds 200,000 to 250,000 distinct CDR3 sequences, 10% seen once. Sequencing input: blood, either unsorted or a sorted T cell fraction (not recorded which). These receptor sequences come from a male donor with ankylosing spondylitis or in good health (not recorded which).

The sample holds many counts of this clonotype. This chain joins TRBV20-1 and TRBJ1-2; 8 bases are a match to TRBD1. Per the germline V gene, CDR1 is DFQATT and CDR2 is SNEGSKA (reference sequence). V shed 1 base, J shed 2 bases, and the junction held 6 bases outside the gene matches. The CDR3 has 15 residues. This CDR3 is CSARGQGTVNYGYTF. As DNA, the CDR3 is TGCAGTGCTAGAGGACAGGGGACGGTCAACTATGGCTACACCTTC.

This clonotype has a count of ten or more. V and J are TRBV5-1 and TRBJ1-3, with 7 bases aligning to TRBD1. CDR1 SGHRS and CDR2 YFSETQ come from the germline V gene. The CDR3 covers 15 residues. V lost 3 bases and J lost 3; bases outside the gene matches: 6. Written as DNA, the CDR3 is TGCGCCAGCAGCTCGACACAGGGGTTTGGAAACACCATATATTTT. Amino acid sequence: CASSSTQGFGNTIYF.

At least ten counts were recorded for this clonotype. In nucleotides, the CDR3 is TGTGCCACCAGTGATTTGGGTTTCGGGTCTGAGCAGTTCTTC. Amino acids: CATSDLGFGSEQFF. The chain links TRBV24-1 to TRBJ2-1, with no clear D. The ends were cut back, 0 bases at V and 9 bases at J, with 11 bases in the middle. CDR3 length equals 14 residues. CDR1 is KGHDR and CDR2 is SFDVKD in the germline V gene.

This clonotype was seen ten or more times. The chain is built from TRBV5-1 and TRBJ2-3, with D unresolved. The CDR3 has 15 residues. Trimming removed 6 bases from V and 4 bases from J, with 18 bases in between. The germline gives CDR1 SGHRS, CDR2 YFSETQ. The DNA of the CDR3 is TGCGCCAGCACCCCTTCCGATGGCAGCGCAGATACGCAGTATTTT. Translation gives CASTPSDGSADTQYF.

This clonotype was picked up a small number of times. V and J are TRBV2 and TRBJ2-5; 8 bases are a match to TRBD2. CDR3 size: 15 residues. With 4 bases clipped from V and 2 bases from J, the junction kept 6 bases outside the gene matches. Germline CDR1 reads SNHLY; CDR2 reads FYNNEI. The CDR3: CASSAAGGPQETQYF. In nucleotides, the CDR3 is TGTGCCAGCAGTGCGGCGGGGGGACCACAAGAGACCCAGTACTTC.

This clonotype has at least ten counts. The chain couples TRBV7-2 to TRBJ1-5; tentatively, D is TRBD1 (5 bases). Germline CDR1 reads SGHTA; CDR2 reads FQGNSA. Trimming pared 1 base from V and 4 bases from J, leaving 11 bases between. The CDR3 consists of 15 residues. The DNA of the CDR3 is TGTGCCAGCAGCTTAGTCGGGACGGAAAATCAGCCCCAGCATTTT. Its protein is CASSLVGTENQPQHF.

Comments on this clonotype: A much larger clone differs by one base, so this may be a read error. The rearrangement uses TRBV20-1 and TRBJ1-5; D unresolved. This CDR3 contains 16 residues. Per germline, CDR1 DFQATT and CDR2 SNEGSKA (reference sequence). In DNA form, the CDR3 reads TGCTGTGCTAGTGTTAGTGCGGGAAGGGGCAATCAGCCCCAGCATTTT. Encoded protein: CCASVSAGRGNQPQHF.

This clonotype was counted many times. This chain joins TRBV27 and TRBJ2-2; D unresolved. CDR1 and CDR2 (germline): MNHEY, SMNVEV (reference sequence). The CDR3 is 15 residues long. Deletions cut 3 bases from V and 0 bases from J, with 8 bases between. The CDR3 loop is CASSFEGPNTGELFF. The CDR3 DNA reads as TGTGCCAGCAGTTTCGAAGGCCCGAACACCGGGGAGCTGTTTTTT.

This clonotype was recorded at least ten times. The chain joins TRBV7-6 to TRBJ1-2; D remains unclear. Germline CDR1 SGHVS, CDR2 FNYEAQ. This CDR3 spans 15 amino acids. Between the trimmed V and J ends, which lost 4 bases and 4 bases, there was a span of 16 bases. In DNA form, the CDR3 reads TGTGCCAGCAGCTCCCCCGGAGAGGGCGGCTATGGCTACACCTTC. Its protein product is CASSSPGEGGYGYTF.

The rearrangement uses TRBV19 and TRBJ1-1; 8 nucleotides line up with TRBD1. Trimming cost V 6 bases and J 1 base; bases outside gene matches: 10. The CDR3 spans 16 residues. Germline V gene sequence: CDR1 LNHDA, CDR2 SQIVND (reference sequence). The DNA for the CDR3 is TGTGCCAGTAGCCCGCCAGGGGGCCGGTCGAACACTGAAGCTTTCTTT. Encoded protein: CASSPPGGRSNTEAFF.

In this sample, this clonotype turned up many times. The chain combines TRBV20-1 with TRBJ1-2; D unresolved. This CDR3 contains 11 residues. The V end was cut by 3 bases, the J end by 5 bases, with 7 bases between. Germline V gene lookup returns CDR1 DFQATT and CDR2 SNEGSKA (reference sequence). CDR3 loop: CSARRSYGYTF. CDR3 nucleotide sequence: TGCAGTGCTAGGCGAAGTTATGGCTACACCTTC.

The sample holds a few counts of this clonotype. The V and J genes are TRBV12-3 or TRBV12-4 and TRBJ2-3, with D possibly TRBD2 on 5 matching bases. There are 13 residues in the CDR3. Trimming removed 10 bases at V and 0 bases at J, with 11 bases between. The CDR3 DNA follows: TGTGCCACCAGCGGTTCTAGCACAGATACGCAGTATTTT. Its translation is CATSGSSTDTQYF.

A few counts support this clonotype. The chain links TRBV6-2 or TRBV6-3 to TRBJ2-3, with D maybe TRBD1 (5 bases). In germline, CDR1 is MNHEY, CDR2 SVGEGT. The germline V and J ends were trimmed by 0 bases and 4 bases, with 8 bases remaining between them. The CDR3 covers 14 residues. Here the CDR3 DNA reads TGTGCCAGCAGTTACTCGACGACAGCAGATACGCAGTATTTT. Translating it yields CASSYSTTADTQYF.

This clonotype was detected only a few times. The chain uses TRBV20-1 and TRBJ2-7; possible D gene TRBD1, 6 bases. Looked up from germline, CDR1 is DFQATT and CDR2 is SNEGSKA (reference sequence). V gave up 1 base and J gave up 6 bases, with 16 bases separating them. The CDR3 extends over 14 amino acids. CDR3 sequence (DNA): TGCAGTGCTAGAGGGGGGCCAACGACCTCCGAGCAGTACTTC. The encoded protein is CSARGGPTTSEQYF.

Many counts were recorded for this clonotype. The chain links TRBV12-3 or TRBV12-4 to TRBJ2-4; D unresolved. CDR3 length equals 13 residues. V lost 6 bases, J lost 5 bases, and 11 bases lay in between. CDR3 coding DNA: TGTGCCAGCAGCCGCCGGGCCGAAAACATTCAGTACTTC. It translates to CASSRRAENIQYF.

The chain is built from TRBV25-1 and TRBJ2-7, with 7 bases aligning to TRBD1. Unmatched junction bases numbered 5, after V lost 6 bases and J lost 3 bases. This CDR3 contains 13 residues. CDR1 and CDR2 (germline): MGHDK, SYGVNS. The CDR3: CASRGDSFYEQYF. The CDR3 DNA is TGTGCCAGCAGGGGGGACAGTTTCTACGAGCAGTACTTC.

A few counts support this clonotype. The chain uses TRBV12-3 or TRBV12-4 and TRBJ2-3, with 8 bases matching TRBD1. The V gene end was trimmed by 3 bases and the J gene end by 4 bases; junction bases not matched to a gene: 9. The CDR3 runs to 16 residues. The CDR3 loop reads CASSLANYRGSDTQYF. The CDR3 DNA follows: TGTGCCAGCAGTTTGGCGAATTACAGGGGGTCAGATACGCAGTATTTT.

This clonotype was detected many times. The chain has TRBV7-2 and TRBJ1-5, with D possibly matching TRBD1 (6 bases). CDR1 SGHTA and CDR2 FQGNSA come from the germline V gene. The V gene lost 5 bases and the J gene lost 2 bases, with 13 bases spanning the gap. The CDR3 is made up of 15 amino acids. The CDR3 sequence: CASSASGHGNQPQHF. As DNA, the CDR3 is TGTGCCAGCAGCGCATCGGGACACGGCAATCAGCCCCAGCATTTT.

This clonotype showed up many times. This rearrangement joins TRBV5-6 to TRBJ1-6, with 9 positions matching TRBD1. There are 16 residues in the CDR3. The germline gives CDR1 SGHDT, CDR2 YYEEEE. V dropped 0 bases and J dropped 10; count of bases not matched to a gene: 8. The CDR3: CASSLAGQGRGSPLHF. The DNA for the CDR3 is TGTGCCAGCAGCTTGGCGGGACAGGGAAGAGGATCACCCCTCCACTTT.

This clonotype was detected a few times. J is TRBJ2-5 and V is TRBV20-1; 10 bases agree with TRBD2. This CDR3 spans 12 amino acids. V lost 6 bases and J lost 5; bases outside the gene matches: 3. Germline V gene sequence: CDR1 DFQATT, CDR2 SNEGSKA (reference sequence). In DNA form, the CDR3 reads TGCAGTGCAGCGGGGGGGCGGGAGACCCAGTACTTC. Translating it yields CSAAGGRETQYF.

The chain is built from TRBV7-2 and TRBJ2-1, with TRBD1 identical over 7 bases. The CDR3 has 15 residues. CDR1 SGHTA and CDR2 FQGNSA come from the germline V gene. V was pared by 4 bases and J by 7 bases, with 10 bases of the junction left unmatched. The CDR3 loop reads CASSSRTGVENEQFF. In nucleotides, the CDR3 is TGTGCCAGCAGCTCCCGGACAGGAGTTGAAAATGAGCAGTTCTTC. The full variable domain, completed using reference TRBV7-2 and TRBJ2-1, is GAGVSQSPSNKVTEKGKDVELRCDPISGHTALYWYRQSLGQGLEFLIYFQGNSAPDKSGLPSDRFSAERTGGSVSTLTIQRTQQEDSAVYLCASSSRTGVENEQFFGPGTRLTVL.

This clonotype was counted only a few times. The rearrangement links TRBV7-9 to TRBJ2-2; 9 bases fit TRBD2. J gave up 9 bases and V 7 bases, and 6 bases lay outside the gene matches. Looked up from germline, CDR1 is SEHNR and CDR2 is FQNEAQ (reference sequence). The CDR3 consists of 13 residues. The CDR3 DNA sequence: TGTGCCAGCACCGGGACTAGCAACCGGGAGCTGTTTTTT. Its protein is CASTGTSNRELFF.

This chain connects TRBV2 to TRBJ2-3; 12 nucleotides agree with TRBD2. The CDR3 is 18 residues long. Per the germline V gene, CDR1 is SNHLY and CDR2 is FYNNEI. V shed 7 bases, J shed 0 bases, and the junction held 11 bases outside the gene matches. CDR3 in DNA: TGTGCCAGCAAGCATGAACTAGCGGGGGGCACTAGCACAGATACGCAGTATTTT. It translates to CASKHELAGGTSTDTQYF.

At least ten counts were recorded for this clonotype. This chain uses TRBV30 with TRBJ2-3; D is uncertain. V was clipped by 1 base and J by 4 bases, with 9 bases between them. Germline CDR1 is GTSNPN and CDR2 is SVGIG (reference sequence). The CDR3 consists of 13 residues. In DNA form, the CDR3 reads TGTGCCTGGAGTGGGGCTGACGCAGATACGCAGTATTTT. Translating it yields CAWSGADADTQYF.

This clonotype occurred a few times. The rearrangement joins TRBV24-1 to TRBJ1-2; 8 nucleotides align to TRBD1. The ends lost 3 bases at V and 7 bases at J; junction bases unmatched: 6. CDR1 is KGHDR, CDR2 SFDVKD, per germline. The CDR3 spans 14 residues. CDR3 DNA: TGTGCCACCAGTGATGGGACAGGAACAATTGGCTACACCTTC. Translation: CATSDGTGTIGYTF.

This clonotype occurred a few times. The chain is built from TRBV11-2 and TRBJ2-7; no definite D call. The V end lost 5 bases, the J end lost 3 bases, and 5 bases lay between the germline ends. Germline V gene lookup returns CDR1 SGHAT and CDR2 FQNNGV. The CDR3 consists of 11 residues. This chain's CDR3 is CASSPYYEQYF. The CDR3 DNA is TGTGCCAGCAGCCCTTACTACGAGCAGTACTTC.